This TCR beta chain was sequenced for a study of Ad26.COV2.S vaccination and SARS-CoV-2 variants. Overall study context: Within the COV1001 Ad26.COV2.S trial arm, the donor was enrolled.

Overall study results and limits: Those who received the vaccine showed greater spike-specific TCR breadth than those given placebo. There was a possibility that the TCR breadth and depth analyses underestimated total T cell responses. Vaccinees reportedly had broad spike-specific CD8+ and CD4+ T cell responses.

Comment on this clone: Its specificity is unknown.

Generated by immunoSEQ multiplex PCR, the TCRdb table keeps only in-frame clones and is missing some. The sample shows 380,000 or so clones, 65% to 90% of them seen only once. Per germline, CDR1 SGHTA and CDR2 FQGNSA. The junction had 10 bases not matched to a gene; V was cut back by 3 bases and J by 7 bases. CDR3 size: 17 residues. The sample's treatment: some 20 received Ad26.COV2.S at low or high dose, single or two shots; 5 received placebo; per-sample allocation not given. Repertoires come from day 63 after the first vaccine or placebo injection. The origin of this receptor is a person between 18 and 60 years old who received the Ad26.COV2.S COVID-19 vaccine or a placebo. Sample: peripheral blood, taken in a trial of Ad26.COV2.S vaccine versus placebo. The V gene is TRBV7-2, the J gene TRBJ2-5; 14 bases fit TRBD2. CDR3 residues: CASSFETGTSGGRTQYF. CDR3 nucleotide sequence: TGTGCCAGCAGCTTCGAGACCGGGACTAGCGGGGGCCGGACCCAGTACTTC. Filled out from reference TRBV7-2 and TRBJ2-5, the complete variable domain reads GAGVSQSPSNKVTEKGKDVELRCDPISGHTALYWYRQSLGQGLEFLIYFQGNSAPDKSGLPSDRFSAERTGGSVSTLTIQRTQQEDSAVYLCASSFETGTSGGRTQYFGPGTRLLVL.